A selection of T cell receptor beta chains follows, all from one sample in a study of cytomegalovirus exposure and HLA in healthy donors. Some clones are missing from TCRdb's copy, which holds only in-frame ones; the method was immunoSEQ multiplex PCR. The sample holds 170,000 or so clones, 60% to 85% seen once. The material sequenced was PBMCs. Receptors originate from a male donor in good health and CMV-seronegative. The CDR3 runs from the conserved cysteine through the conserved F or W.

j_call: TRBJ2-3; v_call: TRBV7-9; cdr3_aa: CASRRGVAGSSTDTQYF
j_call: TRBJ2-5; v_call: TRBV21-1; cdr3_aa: CASSKDTAGGPSGETQYF
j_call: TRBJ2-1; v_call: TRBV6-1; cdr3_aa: CASRNRDYNEQFF
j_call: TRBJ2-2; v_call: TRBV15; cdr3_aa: CATSRDLVENTGELFF
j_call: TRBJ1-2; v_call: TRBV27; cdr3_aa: CASSLSQGNYGYTF
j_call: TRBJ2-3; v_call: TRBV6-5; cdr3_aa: CASTLGQGSDTQYF
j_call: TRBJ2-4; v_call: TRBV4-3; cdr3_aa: CASSQRLTGSADIQYF
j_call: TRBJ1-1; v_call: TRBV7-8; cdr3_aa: CASSLARGSEGDFF
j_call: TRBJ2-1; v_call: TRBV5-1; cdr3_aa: CASSSLMGGRARDEQFF
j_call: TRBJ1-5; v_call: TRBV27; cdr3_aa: CASSLGRPISNQPQHF
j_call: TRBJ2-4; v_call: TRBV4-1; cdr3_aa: CASSHLPAPLRGGQANKNIQYF
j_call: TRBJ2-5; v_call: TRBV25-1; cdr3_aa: CASSEYSGETQYF
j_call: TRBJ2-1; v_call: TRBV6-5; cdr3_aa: CASSVQGASHNEQFF
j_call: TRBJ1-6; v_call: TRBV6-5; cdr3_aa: CASSFQTGHSPLHF
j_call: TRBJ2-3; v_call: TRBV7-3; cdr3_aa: CASSSGNTDTQYF
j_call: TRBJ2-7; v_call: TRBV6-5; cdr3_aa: CASSYSTYRVEQYF
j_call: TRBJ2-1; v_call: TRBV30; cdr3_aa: CAWSVWLYNEQFF
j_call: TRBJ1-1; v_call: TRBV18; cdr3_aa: CASPQGGGMNTEAFF
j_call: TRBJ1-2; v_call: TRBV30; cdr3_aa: CASQEVYGYTF
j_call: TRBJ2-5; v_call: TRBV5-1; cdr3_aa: CASSSQETQYF
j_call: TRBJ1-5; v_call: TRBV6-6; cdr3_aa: CASSYRRTGHNQPQHF
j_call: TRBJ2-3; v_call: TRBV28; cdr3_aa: CASSRLAGGTDTQYF
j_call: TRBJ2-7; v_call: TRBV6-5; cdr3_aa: CASSYTSASSVEQYF
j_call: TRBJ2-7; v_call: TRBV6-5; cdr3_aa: CASSSLYEQYF
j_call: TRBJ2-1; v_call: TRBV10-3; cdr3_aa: CASSGTSSNEQFF
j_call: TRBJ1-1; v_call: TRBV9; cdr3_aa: CASSPRDSSDAFF
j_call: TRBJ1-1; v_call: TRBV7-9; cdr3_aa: CASSTQQGGVTEAFF
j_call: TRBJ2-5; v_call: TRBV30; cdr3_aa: CAWSPGMTSGGGTQYF
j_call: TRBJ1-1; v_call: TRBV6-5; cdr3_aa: CASSYQGFTEAFF
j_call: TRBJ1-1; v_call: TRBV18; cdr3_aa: CASSPLGQGAGEAFF
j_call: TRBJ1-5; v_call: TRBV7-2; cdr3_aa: CASSLVLGQNQPQHF
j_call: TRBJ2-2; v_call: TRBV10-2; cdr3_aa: CASSGTSGWTGELFF
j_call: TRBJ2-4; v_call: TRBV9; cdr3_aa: CASSVGVAPIQYF
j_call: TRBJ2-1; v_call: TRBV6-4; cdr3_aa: CASSEYVGHDYNEQFF
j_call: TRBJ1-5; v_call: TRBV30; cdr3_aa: CAWSGTNNQPQHF
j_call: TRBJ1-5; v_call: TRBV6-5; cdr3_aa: CASRPARGNQPQHF
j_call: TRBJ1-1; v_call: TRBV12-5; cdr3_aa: CASGLSDRGTEAFF
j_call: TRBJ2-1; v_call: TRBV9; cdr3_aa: CASSAIQGVPFF
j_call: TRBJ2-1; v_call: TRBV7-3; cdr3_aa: CASSSQGAIPYNEQFF
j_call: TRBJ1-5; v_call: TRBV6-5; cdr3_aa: CASSYSGGNQPQHF
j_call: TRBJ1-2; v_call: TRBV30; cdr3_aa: CAGKGGPSGYTF
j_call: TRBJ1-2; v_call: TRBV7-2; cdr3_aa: CASSFMGADYGYTF
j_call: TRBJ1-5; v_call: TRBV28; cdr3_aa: CASNDRPIQPQHF
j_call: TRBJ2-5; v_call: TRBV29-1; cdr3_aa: CSVVAGTQETQYF
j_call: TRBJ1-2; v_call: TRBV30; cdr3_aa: CAWERAGVYGYTF
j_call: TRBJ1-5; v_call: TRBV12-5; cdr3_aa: CAIRGDRGNQPQHF
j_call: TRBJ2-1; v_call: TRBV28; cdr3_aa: CASRIAGGPSYNEQFF
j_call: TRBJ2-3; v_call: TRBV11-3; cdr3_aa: CASSLAGTDTQYF
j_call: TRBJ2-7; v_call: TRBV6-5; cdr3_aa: CASSYHGTSGGYEQYF
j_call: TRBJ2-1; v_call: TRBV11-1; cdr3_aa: CASKILGTSGRDEQFF
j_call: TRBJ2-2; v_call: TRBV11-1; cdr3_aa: CASSLDNLRTGELFF
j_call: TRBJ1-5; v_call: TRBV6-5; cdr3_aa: CASSPRWNQPQHF
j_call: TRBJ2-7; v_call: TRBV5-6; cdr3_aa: CASSTPGQGAYEQYF
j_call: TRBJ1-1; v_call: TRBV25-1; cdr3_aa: CASSVFQGTEAFF
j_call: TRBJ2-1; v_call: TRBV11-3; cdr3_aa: CASSLEGGAGVGNEQFF